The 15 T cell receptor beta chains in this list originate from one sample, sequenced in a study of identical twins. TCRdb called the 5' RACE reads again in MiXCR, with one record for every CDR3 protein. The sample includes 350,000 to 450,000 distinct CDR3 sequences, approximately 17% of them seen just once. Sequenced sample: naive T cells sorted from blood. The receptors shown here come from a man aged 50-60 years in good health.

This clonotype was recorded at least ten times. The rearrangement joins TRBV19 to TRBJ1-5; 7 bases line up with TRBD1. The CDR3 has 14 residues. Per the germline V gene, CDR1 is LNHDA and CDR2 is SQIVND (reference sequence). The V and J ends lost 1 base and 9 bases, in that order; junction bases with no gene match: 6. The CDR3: CASSIVRTGRPQHF. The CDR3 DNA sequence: TGTGCCAGTAGTATAGTTCGGACAGGTCGGCCCCAGCATTTT.

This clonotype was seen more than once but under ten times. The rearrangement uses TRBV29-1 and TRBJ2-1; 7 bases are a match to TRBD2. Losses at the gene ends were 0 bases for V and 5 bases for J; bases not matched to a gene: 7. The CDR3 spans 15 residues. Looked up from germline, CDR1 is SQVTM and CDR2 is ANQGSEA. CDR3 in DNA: TGCAGCGTTGAAGATGCGGGAGCTGCGGACAATGAGCAGTTCTTC. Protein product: CSVEDAGAADNEQFF.

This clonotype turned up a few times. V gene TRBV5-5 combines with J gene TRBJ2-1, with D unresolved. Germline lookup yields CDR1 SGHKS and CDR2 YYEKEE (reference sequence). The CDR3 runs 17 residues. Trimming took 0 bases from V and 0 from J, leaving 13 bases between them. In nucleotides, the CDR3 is TGTGCCAGCAGCTTGGAGGGCCTCCTTAGCTCCTACAATGAGCAGTTCTTC. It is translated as CASSLEGLLSSYNEQFF.

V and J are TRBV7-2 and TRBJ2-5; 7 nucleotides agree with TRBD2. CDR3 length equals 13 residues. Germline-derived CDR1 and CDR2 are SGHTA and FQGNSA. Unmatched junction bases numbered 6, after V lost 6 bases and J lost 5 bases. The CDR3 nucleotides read TGTGCCAGCAGGAAGGGAGGGAAGGAGACCCAGTACTTC. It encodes CASRKGGKETQYF. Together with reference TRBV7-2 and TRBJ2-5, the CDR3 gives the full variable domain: GAGVSQSPSNKVTEKGKDVELRCDPISGHTALYWYRQSLGQGLEFLIYFQGNSAPDKSGLPSDRFSAERTGGSVSTLTIQRTQQEDSAVYLCASRKGGKETQYFGPGTRLLVL.

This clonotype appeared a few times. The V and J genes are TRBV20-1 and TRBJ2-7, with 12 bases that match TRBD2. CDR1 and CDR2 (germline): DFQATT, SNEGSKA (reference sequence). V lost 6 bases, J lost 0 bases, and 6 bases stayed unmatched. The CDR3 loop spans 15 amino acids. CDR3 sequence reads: CSATPTSGSSYEQYF. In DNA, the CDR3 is TGCAGTGCCACCCCGACTAGCGGGAGCTCCTACGAGCAGTACTTC.

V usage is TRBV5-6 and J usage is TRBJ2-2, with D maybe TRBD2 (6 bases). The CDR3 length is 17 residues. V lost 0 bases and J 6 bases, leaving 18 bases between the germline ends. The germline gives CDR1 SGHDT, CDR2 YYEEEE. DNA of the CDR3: TGTGCCAGCAGCTTGGCCGAGTGGAGGGTTAAGGCCGGGGAGCTGTTTTTT. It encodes CASSLAEWRVKAGELFF. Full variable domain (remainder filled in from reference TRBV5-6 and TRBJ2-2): DAGVTQSPTHLIKTRGQQVTLRCSPKSGHDTVSWYQQALGQGPQFIFQYYEEEERQRGNFPDRFSGHQFPNYSSELNVNALLLGDSALYLCASSLAEWRVKAGELFFGEGSRLTVL.

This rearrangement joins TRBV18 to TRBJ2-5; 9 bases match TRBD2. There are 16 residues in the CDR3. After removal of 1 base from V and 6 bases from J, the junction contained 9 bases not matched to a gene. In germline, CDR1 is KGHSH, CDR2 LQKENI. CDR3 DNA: TGTGCCAGCTCACCACTTGGAGCGGGGGGAATCCAGACCCAGTACTTC. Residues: CASSPLGAGGIQTQYF.

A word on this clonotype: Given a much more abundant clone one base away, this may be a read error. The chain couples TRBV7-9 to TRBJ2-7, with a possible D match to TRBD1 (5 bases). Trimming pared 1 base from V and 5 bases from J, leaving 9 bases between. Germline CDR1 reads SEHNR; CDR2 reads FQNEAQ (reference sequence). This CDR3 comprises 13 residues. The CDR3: CASSLGGAHEQYF. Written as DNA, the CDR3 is TGTGCCAGCAGCTTAGGGGGCGCCCACGAGCAGTACTTC.

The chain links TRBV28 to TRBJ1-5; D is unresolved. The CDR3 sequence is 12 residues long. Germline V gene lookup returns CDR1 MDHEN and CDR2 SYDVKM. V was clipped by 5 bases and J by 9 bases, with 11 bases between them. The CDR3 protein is CASSLSGRPQHF. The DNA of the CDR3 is TGTGCCAGCAGTCTTTCCGGTCGGCCCCAGCATTTT.

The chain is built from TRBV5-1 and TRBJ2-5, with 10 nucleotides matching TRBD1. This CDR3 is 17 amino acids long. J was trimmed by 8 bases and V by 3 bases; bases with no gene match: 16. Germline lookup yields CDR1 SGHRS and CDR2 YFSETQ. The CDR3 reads CASSSIEDRGGLGTQYF. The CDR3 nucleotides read TGCGCCAGCAGCTCCATCGAGGACAGGGGGGGCCTTGGAACCCAGTACTTC.

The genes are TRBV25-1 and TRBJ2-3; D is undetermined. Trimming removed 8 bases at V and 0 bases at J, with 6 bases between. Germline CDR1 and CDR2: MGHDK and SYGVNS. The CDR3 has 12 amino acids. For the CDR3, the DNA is TGTGCCAGCCTATCTAGCACAGATACGCAGTATTTT. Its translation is CASLSSTDTQYF.

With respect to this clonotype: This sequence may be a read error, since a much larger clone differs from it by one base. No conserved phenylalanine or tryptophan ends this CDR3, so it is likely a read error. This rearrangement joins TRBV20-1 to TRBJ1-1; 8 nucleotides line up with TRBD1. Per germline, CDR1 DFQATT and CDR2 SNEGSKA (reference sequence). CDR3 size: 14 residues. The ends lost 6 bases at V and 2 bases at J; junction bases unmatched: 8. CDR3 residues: CSAGTGLLNTEAFL. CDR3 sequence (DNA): TGCAGTGCCGGGACAGGCCTTCTTAACACTGAAGCTTTCCTT.

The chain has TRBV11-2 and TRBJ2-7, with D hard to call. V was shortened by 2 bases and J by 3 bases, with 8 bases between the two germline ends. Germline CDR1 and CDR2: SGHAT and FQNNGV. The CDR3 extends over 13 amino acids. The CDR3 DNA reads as TGTGCCAGCAGCTTATCGAGTGACTACGAGCAGTACTTC. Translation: CASSLSSDYEQYF.

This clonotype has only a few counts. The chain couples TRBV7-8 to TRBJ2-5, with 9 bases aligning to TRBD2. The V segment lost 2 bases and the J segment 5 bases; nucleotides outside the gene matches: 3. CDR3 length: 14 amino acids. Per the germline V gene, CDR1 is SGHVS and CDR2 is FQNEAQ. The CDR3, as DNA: TGTGCCAGCAGCTTATCTGGACTAGCGGAGACCCAGTACTTC. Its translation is CASSLSGLAETQYF.

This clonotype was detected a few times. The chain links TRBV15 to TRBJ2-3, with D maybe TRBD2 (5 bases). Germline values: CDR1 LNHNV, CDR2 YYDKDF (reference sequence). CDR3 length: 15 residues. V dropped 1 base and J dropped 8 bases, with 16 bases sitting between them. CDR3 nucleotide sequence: TGTGCCACCAGCAGAGTTAGAGGACCGGAGGCTACGCAGTATTTT. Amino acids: CATSRVRGPEATQYF.